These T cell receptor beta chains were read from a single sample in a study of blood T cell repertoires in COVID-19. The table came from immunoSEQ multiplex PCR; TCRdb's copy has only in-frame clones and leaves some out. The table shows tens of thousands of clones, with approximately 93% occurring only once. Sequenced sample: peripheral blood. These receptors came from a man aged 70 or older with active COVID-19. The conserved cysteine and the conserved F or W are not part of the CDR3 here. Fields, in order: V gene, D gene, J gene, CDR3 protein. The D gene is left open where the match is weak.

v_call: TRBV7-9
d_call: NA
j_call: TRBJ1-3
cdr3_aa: ASSLTVGASGNTIY

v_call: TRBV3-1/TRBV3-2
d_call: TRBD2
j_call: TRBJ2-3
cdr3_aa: ASSQGGLGGDTQY

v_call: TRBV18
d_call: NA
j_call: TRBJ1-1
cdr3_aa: ASSLPAAGAEAF

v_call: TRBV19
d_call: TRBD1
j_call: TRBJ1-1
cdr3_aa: ASSIDSTGRRTEAF

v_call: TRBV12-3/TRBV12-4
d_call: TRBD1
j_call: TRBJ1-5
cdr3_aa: ASSPGTELQH

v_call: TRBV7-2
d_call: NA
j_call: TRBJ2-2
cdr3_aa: ASSLARANTGELF

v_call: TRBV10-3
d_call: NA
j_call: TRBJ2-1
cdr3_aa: AISESGGRNNEQF

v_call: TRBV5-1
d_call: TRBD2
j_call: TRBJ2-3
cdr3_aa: ASSPSGASGLVDTQY

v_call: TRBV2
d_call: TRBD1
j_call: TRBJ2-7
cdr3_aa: ASRATGGSYEQY

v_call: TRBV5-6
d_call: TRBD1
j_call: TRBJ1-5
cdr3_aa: ASSLGQGAIQPQH

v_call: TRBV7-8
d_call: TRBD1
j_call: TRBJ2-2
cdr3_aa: ASSPGQVPAGELF

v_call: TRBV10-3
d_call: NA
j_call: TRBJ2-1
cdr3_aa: AISAGYGDEQF

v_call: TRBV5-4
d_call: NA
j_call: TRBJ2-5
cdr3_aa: ASSPVEGARETQY

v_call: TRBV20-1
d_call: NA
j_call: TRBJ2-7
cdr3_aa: SASRSGETYEQY

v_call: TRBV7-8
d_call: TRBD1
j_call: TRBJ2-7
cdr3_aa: ASSWGQSYEQY

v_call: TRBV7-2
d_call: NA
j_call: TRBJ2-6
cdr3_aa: ASSLAATSGANVLT

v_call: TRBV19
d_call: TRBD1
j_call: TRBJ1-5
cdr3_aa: ASSITGEGNQPQH

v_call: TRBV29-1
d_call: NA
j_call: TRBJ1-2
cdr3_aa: SVEDPGDGYT

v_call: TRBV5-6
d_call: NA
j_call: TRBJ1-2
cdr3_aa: ASSPHSYGYT

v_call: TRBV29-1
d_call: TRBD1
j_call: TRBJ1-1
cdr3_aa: SVEGQVNTEAF

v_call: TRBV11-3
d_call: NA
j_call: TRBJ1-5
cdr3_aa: ASSSGGGGGPQH

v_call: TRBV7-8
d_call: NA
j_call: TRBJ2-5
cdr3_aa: ASSLDNRQIQETQY

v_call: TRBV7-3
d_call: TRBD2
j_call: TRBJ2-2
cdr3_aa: ASSNQRGDTGELF

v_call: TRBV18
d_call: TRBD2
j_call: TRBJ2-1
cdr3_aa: ASSPRAGGVNEQF

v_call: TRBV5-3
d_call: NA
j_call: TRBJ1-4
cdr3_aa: ARSSNRGKGEKLF

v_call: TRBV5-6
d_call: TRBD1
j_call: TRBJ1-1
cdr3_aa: ASSFTGAYNTEAF

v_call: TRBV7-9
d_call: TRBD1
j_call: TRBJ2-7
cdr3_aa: ASSLVYGQGLIYEQY